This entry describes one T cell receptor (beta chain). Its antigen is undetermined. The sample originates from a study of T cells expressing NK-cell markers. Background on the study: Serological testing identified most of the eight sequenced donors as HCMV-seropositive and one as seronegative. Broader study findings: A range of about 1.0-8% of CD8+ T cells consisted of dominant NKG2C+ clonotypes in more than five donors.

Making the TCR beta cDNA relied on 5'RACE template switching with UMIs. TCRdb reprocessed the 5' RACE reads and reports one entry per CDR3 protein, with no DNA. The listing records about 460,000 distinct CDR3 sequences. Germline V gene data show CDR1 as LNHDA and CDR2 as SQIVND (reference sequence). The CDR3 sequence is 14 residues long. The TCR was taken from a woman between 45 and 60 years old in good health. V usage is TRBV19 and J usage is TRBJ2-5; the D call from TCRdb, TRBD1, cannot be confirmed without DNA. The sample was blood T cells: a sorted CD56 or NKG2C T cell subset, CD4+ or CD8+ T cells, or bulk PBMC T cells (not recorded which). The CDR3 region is CASGDRIFQETQYF. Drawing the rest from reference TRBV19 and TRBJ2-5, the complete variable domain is DGGITQSPKYLFRKEGQNVTLSCEQNLNHDAMYWYRQDPGQGLRLIYYSQIVNDFQKGDIAEGYSVSREKKESFPLTVTSAQKNPTAFYLCASGDRIFQETQYFGPGTRLLVL.